This T cell receptor (beta chain) was captured by sequencing in a study of blood T cell repertoires in COVID-19. J was trimmed by 7 bases and V by 6 bases; bases with no gene match: 11. CDR3 length: 14 amino acids. Germline assignment: CDR1 MNHEY and CDR2 SMNVEV (reference sequence). Original processing methods: Quantification of nucleated cells was approximated via reference gene primer amplification. Only in-frame clones appear in the TCRdb table, and some are missing; sequencing was by immunoSEQ multiplex PCR. V and J calls and clone size are those listed in that table; D and trimming were worked out from the DNA. The sample consists of 80,000 to 95,000 clones, roughly 87% of them appearing once.

The source material was peripheral blood. V and J are TRBV27 and TRBJ1-1; the match to TRBD1 covers 7 bases. The source is a woman aged 45 to 65 with active or convalescent COVID-19. The CDR3 sequence is CASSHRGFGSEAFF. The CDR3 bases are TGTGCCAGCAGCCACAGGGGTTTTGGTAGTGAAGCTTTCTTT.